The clone carrying this TCR beta chain was seen more than once but under ten times. Its target is unknown. At one boundary the junction diverges from the germline segment, which might be a read error. PCR was performed using 60 Vbeta and 13 Jbeta primers. The repertoire was sequenced with immunoSEQ multiplex PCR; TCRdb's copy has only in-frame clones and lacks some. The sample shows about 160,000 clones, around 78% of them seen only once. The data derive from a study of cytomegalovirus exposure and HLA in healthy donors. Overall study: Previous work identified roughly 120 million unique TCR beta sequences from around 170 million T cells.

Points from the study as a whole: A later analysis revealed that TCR association rates differed between HLA loci, peaking at DRB1 and bottoming out at HLA-C. Associated with cytomegalovirus, according to the listing, were 150 to 200 TCR beta chains.

This TCR was sampled from a woman in her thirties or forties in good health and CMV-seropositive. Sequenced input: PBMCs.

The CDR3 protein is CASSLASGETQYF. The CDR3 bases are TGTGCTAGCAGCTTAGCGTCCGGAGAGACCCAGTACTTC. The chain joins TRBV7-7 to TRBJ2-5; tentatively, D is TRBD2 (5 bases). CDR1 and CDR2 from the germline V gene are SSHAT and FNYEAQ (reference sequence). CDR3 length: 13 residues. The full variable domain, with the rest looked up from reference TRBV7-7 and TRBJ2-5, is GAGVSQSPRYKVTKRGQDVTLRCDPISSHATLYWYQQALGQGPEFLTYFNYEAQPDKSGLPSDRFSAERPEGSISTLTIQRTEQRDSAMYRCASSLASGETQYFGPGTRLLVL.